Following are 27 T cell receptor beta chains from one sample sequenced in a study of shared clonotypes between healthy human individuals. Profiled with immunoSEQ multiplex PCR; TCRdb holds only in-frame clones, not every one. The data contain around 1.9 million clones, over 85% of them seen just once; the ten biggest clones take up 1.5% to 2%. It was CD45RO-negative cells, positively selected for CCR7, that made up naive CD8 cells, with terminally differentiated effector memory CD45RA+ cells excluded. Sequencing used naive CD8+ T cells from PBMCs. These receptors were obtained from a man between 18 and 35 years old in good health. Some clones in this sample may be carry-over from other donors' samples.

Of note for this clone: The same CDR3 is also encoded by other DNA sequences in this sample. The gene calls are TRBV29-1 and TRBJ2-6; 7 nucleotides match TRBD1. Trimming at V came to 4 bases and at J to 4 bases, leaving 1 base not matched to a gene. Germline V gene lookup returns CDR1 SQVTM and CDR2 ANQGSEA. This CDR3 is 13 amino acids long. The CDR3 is CSVVGGGANVLTF. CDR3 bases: TGCAGCGTTGTAGGGGGCGGGGCCAACGTCCTGACTTTC. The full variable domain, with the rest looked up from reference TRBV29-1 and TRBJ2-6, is SAVISQKPSRDICQRGTSLTIQCQVDSQVTMMFWYRQQPGQSLTLIATANQGSEATYESGFVIDKFPISRPNLTFSTLTVSNMSPEDSSIYLCSVVGGGANVLTFGAGSRLTVL.

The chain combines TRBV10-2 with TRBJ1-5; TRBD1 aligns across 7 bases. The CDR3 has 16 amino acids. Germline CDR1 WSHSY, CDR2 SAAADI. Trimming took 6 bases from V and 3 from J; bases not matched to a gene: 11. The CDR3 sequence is CASSYSPTGLNQPQHF. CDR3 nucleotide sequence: TGCGCCAGCAGCTATAGCCCGACAGGGCTCAATCAGCCCCAGCATTTT.

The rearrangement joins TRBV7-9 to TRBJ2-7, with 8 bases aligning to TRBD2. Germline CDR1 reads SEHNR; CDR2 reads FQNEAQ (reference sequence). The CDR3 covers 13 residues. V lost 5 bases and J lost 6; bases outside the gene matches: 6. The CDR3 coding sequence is TGTGCCAGCAGCGGGAAACTAGCGGTCGAGCAGTACTTC. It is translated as CASSGKLAVEQYF.

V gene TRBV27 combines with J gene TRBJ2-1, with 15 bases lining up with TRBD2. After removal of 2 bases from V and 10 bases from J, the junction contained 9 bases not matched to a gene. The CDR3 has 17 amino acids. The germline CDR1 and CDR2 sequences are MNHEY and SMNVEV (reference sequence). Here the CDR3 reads CASSLLGLAGGPVEQFF. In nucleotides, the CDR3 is TGTGCCAGCAGTTTACTTGGACTAGCGGGAGGGCCGGTGGAGCAGTTCTTC.

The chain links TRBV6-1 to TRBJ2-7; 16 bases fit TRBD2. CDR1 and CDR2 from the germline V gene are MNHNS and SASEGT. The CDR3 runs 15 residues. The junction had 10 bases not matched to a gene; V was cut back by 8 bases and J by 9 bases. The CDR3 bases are TGTGCCAGCTGGGGGACTAGCGGGAGGGTATATGGGCAGTACTTC. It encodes CASWGTSGRVYGQYF.

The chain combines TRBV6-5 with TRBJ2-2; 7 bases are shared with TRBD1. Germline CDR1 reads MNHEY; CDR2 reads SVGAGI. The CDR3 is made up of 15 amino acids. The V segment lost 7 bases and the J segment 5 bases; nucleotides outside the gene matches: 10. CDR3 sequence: CASKRDRQGTGELFF. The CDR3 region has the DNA TGTGCCAGCAAGAGGGACAGACAGGGTACCGGGGAGCTGTTTTTT.

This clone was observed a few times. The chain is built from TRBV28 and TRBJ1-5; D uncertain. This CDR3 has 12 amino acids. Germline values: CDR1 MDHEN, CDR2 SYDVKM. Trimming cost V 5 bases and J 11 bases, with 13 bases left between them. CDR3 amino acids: CASSPIPRAQHF. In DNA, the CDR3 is TGTGCCAGCAGTCCAATTCCGAGAGCCCAGCATTTT.

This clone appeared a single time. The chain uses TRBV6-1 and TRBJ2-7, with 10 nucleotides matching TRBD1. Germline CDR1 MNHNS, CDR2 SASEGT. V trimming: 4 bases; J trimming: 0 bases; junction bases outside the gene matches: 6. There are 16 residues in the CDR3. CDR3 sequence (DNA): TGTGCCAGCAGTGCTCCCGGGACAGGGGTCTCCTACGAGCAGTACTTC. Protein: CASSAPGTGVSYEQYF.

The CDR3 DNA reads TGTGCCAGCAGCTTCCGTGGGGGGACAGCGAGCTCCTACGAGCAGTACTTC. It encodes CASSFRGGTASSYEQYF. V gene TRBV7-6 combines with J gene TRBJ2-7, with a weak D call TRBD1 (7 bases). V lost 3 bases, J lost 0 bases, and 18 bases lay in between. The CDR3 spans 17 residues. The V gene's germline CDR1 is SGHVS and CDR2 FNYEAQ.

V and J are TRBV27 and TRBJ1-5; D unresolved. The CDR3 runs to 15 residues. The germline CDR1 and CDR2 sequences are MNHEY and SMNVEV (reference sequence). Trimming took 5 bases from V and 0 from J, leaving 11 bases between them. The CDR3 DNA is TGTGCCAGCAGTCCCAGGACGGTTAGCAATCAGCCCCAGCATTTT. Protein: CASSPRTVSNQPQHF.

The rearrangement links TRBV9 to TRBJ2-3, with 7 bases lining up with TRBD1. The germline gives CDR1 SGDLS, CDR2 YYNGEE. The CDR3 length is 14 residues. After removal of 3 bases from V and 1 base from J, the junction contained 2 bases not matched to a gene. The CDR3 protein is CASSETGGTDTQYF. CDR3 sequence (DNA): TGTGCCAGCAGCGAAACAGGGGGCACAGATACGCAGTATTTT. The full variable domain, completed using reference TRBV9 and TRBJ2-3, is DSGVTQTPKHLITATGQRVTLRCSPRSGDLSVYWYQQSLDQGLQFLIQYYNGEERAKGNILERFSAQQFPDLHSELNLSSLELGDSALYFCASSETGGTDTQYFGPGTRLTVL.

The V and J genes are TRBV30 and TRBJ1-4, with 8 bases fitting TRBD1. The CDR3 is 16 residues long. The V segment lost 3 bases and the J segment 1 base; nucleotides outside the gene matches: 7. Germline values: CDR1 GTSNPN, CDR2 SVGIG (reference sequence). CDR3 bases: TGTGCCTGGAGCGACAGGGGTTTCAGAACTAATGAAAAACTGTTTTTT. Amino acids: CAWSDRGFRTNEKLFF. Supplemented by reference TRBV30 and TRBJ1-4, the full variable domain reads SQTIHQWPATLVQPVGSPLSLECTVEGTSNPNLYWYRQAAGRGLQLLFYSVGIGQISSEVPQNLSASRPQDRQFILSSKKLLLSDSGFYLCAWSDRGFRTNEKLFFGSGTQLSVL.

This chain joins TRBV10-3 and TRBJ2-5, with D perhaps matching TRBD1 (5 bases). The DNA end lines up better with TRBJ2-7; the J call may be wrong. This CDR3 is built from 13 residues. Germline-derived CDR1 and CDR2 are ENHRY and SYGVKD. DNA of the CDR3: TGTGCCATCAGTGATGACAGCACCTACGAGCAGTACTTC. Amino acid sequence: CAISDDSTYEQYF.

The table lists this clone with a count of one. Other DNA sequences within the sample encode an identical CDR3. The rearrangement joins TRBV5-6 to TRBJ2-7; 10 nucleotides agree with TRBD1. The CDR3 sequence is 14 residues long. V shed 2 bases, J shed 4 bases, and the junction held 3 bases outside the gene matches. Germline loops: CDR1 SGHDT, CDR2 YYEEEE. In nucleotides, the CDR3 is TGTGCCAGCAGCTTCCGGACAGGGGGATACGAGCAGTACTTC. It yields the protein CASSFRTGGYEQYF. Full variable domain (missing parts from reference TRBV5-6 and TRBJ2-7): DAGVTQSPTHLIKTRGQQVTLRCSPKSGHDTVSWYQQALGQGPQFIFQYYEEEERQRGNFPDRFSGHQFPNYSSELNVNALLLGDSALYLCASSFRTGGYEQYFGPGTRLTVT.

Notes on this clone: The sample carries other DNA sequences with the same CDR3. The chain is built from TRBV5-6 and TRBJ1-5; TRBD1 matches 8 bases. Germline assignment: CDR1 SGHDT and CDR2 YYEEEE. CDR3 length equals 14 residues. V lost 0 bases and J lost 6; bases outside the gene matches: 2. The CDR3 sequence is CASSLGTGSQPQHF. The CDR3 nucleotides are TGTGCCAGCAGCTTGGGGACAGGGAGTCAGCCCCAGCATTTT.

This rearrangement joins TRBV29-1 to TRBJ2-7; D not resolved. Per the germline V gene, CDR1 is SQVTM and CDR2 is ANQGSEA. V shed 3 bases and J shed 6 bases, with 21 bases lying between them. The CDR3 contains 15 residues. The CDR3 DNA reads TGCAGCGTTGAGTACCGGGCCACTCCGATCTGCGAGCAGTACTTC. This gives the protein CSVEYRATPICEQYF.

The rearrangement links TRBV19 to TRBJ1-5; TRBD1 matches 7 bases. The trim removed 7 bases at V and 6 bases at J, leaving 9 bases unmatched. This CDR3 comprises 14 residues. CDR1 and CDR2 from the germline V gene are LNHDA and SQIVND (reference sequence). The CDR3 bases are TGTGCCAGTACTAACAGGGGCGTAGGTCAGCCCCAGCATTTT. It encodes CASTNRGVGQPQHF.

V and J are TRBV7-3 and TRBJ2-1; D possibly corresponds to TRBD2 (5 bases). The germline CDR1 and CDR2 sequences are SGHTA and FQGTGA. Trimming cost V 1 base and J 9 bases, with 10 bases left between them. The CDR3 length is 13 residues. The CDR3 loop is CASSLMGLAEQFF. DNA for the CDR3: TGTGCCAGCAGCTTAATGGGCCTAGCTGAGCAGTTCTTC.

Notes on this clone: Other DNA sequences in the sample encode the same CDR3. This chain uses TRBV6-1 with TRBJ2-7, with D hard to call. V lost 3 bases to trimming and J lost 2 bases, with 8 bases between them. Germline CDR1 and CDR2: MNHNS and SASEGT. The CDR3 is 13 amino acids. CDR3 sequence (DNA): TGTGCCAGCAGTGACTCTCCCACCTACGAGCAGTACTTC. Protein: CASSDSPTYEQYF.

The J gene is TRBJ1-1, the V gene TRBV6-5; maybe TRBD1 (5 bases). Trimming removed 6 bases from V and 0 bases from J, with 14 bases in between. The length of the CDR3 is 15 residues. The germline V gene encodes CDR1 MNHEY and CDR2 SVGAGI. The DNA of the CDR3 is TGTGCCAGCAGCCCCGAGACAGAGATGAACACTGAAGCTTTCTTT. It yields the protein CASSPETEMNTEAFF.

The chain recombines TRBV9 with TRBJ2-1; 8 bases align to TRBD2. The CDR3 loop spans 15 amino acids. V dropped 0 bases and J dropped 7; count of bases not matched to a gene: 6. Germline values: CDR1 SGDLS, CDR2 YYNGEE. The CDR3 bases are TGTGCCAGCAGCGTAGGGAAGCGGGAGAGGAATGAGCAGTTCTTC. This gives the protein CASSVGKRERNEQFF.

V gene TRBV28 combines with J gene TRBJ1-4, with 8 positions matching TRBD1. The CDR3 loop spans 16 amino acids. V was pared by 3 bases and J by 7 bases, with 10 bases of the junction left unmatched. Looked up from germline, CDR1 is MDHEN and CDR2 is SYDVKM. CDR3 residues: CASSFTTGEPFEKLFF. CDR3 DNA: TGTGCCAGCAGTTTTACGACAGGGGAGCCTTTTGAAAAACTGTTTTTT.

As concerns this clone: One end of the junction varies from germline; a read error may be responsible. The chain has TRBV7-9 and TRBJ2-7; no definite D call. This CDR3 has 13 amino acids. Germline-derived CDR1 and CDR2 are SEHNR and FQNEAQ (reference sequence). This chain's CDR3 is CVSSLGSHYEQYF. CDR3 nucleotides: TGTGTCAGCAGCTTAGGTTCCCACTACGAGCAGTACTTC.

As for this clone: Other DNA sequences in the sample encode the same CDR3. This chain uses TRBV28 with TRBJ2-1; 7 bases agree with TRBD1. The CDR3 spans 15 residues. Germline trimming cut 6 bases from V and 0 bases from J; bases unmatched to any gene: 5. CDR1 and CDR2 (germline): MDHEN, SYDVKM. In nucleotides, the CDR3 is TGTGCCAGCAGGAGGGACAGAAGCTCCTACAATGAGCAGTTCTTC. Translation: CASRRDRSSYNEQFF.

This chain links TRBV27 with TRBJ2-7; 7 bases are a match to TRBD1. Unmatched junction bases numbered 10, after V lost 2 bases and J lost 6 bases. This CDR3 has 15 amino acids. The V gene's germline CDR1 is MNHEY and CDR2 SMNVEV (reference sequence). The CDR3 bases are TGTGCCAGCAGTTTAATGTTTAGGGGGCAAGGCGAGCAGTACTTC. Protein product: CASSLMFRGQGEQYF.

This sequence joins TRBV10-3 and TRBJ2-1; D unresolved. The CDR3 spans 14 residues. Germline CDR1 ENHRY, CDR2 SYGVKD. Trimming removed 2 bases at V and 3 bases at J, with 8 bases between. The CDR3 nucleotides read TGTGCCATCAGTGAGGAGATAGGCTACAATGAGCAGTTCTTC. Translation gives CAISEEIGYNEQFF.

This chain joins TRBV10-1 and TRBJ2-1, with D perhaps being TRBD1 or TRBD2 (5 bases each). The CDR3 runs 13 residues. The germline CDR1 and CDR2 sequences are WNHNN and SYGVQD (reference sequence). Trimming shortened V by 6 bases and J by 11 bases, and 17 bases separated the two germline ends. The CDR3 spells CASSPGTVGKQFF. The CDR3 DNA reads TGCGCCAGCAGCCCCGGGACGGTCGGTAAGCAGTTCTTC.